This TCR beta chain was identified during a study of cytomegalovirus exposure and HLA in healthy donors (dated by TCRdb to about 2017). A note on the overall study: An earlier analysis of roughly 500 of the donors reported 250 to 350 Gb of sequence data and around 100 million unique TCR beta sequences obtained from approximately 180 million T cells. An early release covering some 640 HLA-typed donors comprised 300 to 350 gigabases of sequencing data and 65 million to 100 million unique TCR sequences. Of the roughly 400 genotyped donors, 70% to 90% were placed in the genetic ancestry cluster associated with self-reported Caucasian donors. The study aimed to test whether signatures of past pathogen exposure could be identified by cataloging public T cell receptors. Using immunosequencing, the study profiled T cell repertoires from 666 subjects and related those repertoires to cytomegalovirus serostatus. Along with the approximately 650-subject first cohort, a separate validation cohort of over 90 different subjects was used. To predict cytomegalovirus infection status, the study combined high-throughput TCR immunosequencing, statistical association of individual TCRs with disease status, and machine learning. To study patterns of TCR occurrence, a later analysis re-analyzed previously published TCR beta repertoires from around 660 donors and added high-resolution HLA genotyping. In the later analysis, no new phenotypic data were used to find candidate immune exposures; instead, reliance was placed on TCR beta sequences and their occurrence across donors. An earlier analysis of approximately 580 of the donors used high-throughput TCR beta sequencing to judge whether each TCR beta V gene segment behaved as functional or pseudogenic. Alongside the repertoire data, information on donor age, sex, ethnicity and CMV serostatus was compiled. A later genetic analysis used genome-wide SNP genotypes for about 55% of the 666 donors, treating that subset as a discovery cohort. Every repertoire in the discovery cohort had been generated on one and the same sequencing platform. HLA typing included class I and class II loci at four-digit resolution. The number of donors typed differed by locus, with about 629-640 for A, B, C, DRB1 and DQB1, around 520 for DQA1, about 610 for DPA1, and some 440 for DPB1. Because of strong linkage in the cohort, five DR-DQ haplotypes were treated as single units for association and clustering. On average, roughly 250,000 unique TCR beta nucleotide sequences were sequenced per donor among fewer than 500 genotyped donors of the cohort, with around 19% of those sequences being non-productive. What the study reported, not specific to this receptor: This cohort had only TCR beta chains sequenced, and the lack of alpha or paired-chain data limited which features could be detected. According to a later analysis, most CMV-associated TCR beta chains appeared to be HLA-restricted, and the HLA associations seemed to be driven largely by CMV exposure. Assigning TCR associations to individual alleles was difficult when HLA alleles, especially DR and DQ, strongly co-occurred. Several of the top co-occurrence clusters appeared to be linked to parvovirus B19, influenza, CMV and Epstein-Barr virus, according to a later analysis. HLA typing was unavailable for some donors at each locus, so association tests used only the typed subset. According to a later analysis, TCR association rates differed among HLA loci, with DRB1 alleles showing the most associated TCRs and HLA-C alleles showing the fewest. A later genetic analysis associated a missense DCLRE1C variant with V-gene and J-gene trimming of TCR beta chains, and an independent cohort replicated the association. Specific HLA alleles were associated with 15,000 to 20,000 TCR beta sequences at a false discovery rate of 0.05 in a later analysis. In an earlier analysis of around 600 of the donors, most TCR beta V segments were observed in productive rearrangements about 90% or about 30% of the time, broadly matching IMGT annotations. In both the original and validation cohorts, the classifier was reported to diagnose cytomegalovirus status with high specificity and sensitivity. The authors suggested that the approach could potentially be generalized to other disease states and immunological phenotypes. A total of fewer than 200 TCR beta chains were listed by the study as associated with cytomegalovirus. A further reported finding was that TCR beta sequences accurately predicted the HLA-A and HLA-B alleles for most subjects in the first cohort. A few of the identified cytomegalovirus-associated TCR beta chains were confirmed in vitro to be specific for cytomegalovirus antigens. For the cohort, immune exposure information was limited to CMV serostatus. Linkage disequilibrium might explain the correlated functional status among segregating V segments, but an unknown experimental factor could not be ruled out. The earlier analysis of nearly 600 of the donors excluded around 17 rarely observed V segments, including chromosome 9 orphons, because counts were too low. A cluster of highly shared sequence variants was judged likely to represent a technical artifact of the sequencing pipeline. According to a later genetic analysis, donors in an Asian-associated ancestry cluster had fewer N-insertions in productive TCRs than the approximately 650-donor mean. Presence/absence analyses assumed roughly uniform sequencing depth across donors, an assumption that may not hold. In a later analysis, HLA-associated TCR beta chains were found to be more clonally expanded and to have lower generation probabilities than equally common non-associated chains. Across donors, most TCR sequences were observed very rarely, whereas some public TCRs were present in many individuals. The 87-base-pair reads could not distinguish some IMGT-functional V segments, including TRBV6-2 and TRBV6-3, so those segments were excluded.

Inclusive of the bounding cysteine and phenylalanine, the CDR3 is 14 residues long. The only DNA kept is the CDR3, 42 bases in frame from the first base. The junction shows trimming of 5 bases on V and 1 base on J, and the gene matches do not reach 5 bases of it. From the germline V gene, CDR1 is SGDLS and CDR2 is YYNGEE. This clone appeared a single time. Its target antigen remains unknown. One base away there is no much larger clone; base qualities are not given. The cohort was made up of approximately 670 healthy bone marrow donors. At the time of sampling, all cohort members were nominally healthy, though unrecorded immune exposures were likely present. The donor was CMV seropositive and belonged to the group of 250 to 350 seropositive cohort members. A peripheral blood sample was provided by each donor, and peripheral blood mononuclear cells were used for TCR beta sequencing. Genomic DNA was extracted from the blood cell samples with the Qiagen DNeasy Blood Extraction Kit.

Libraries were prepared through the immunoSEQ multiplex PCR assay. For the multiplex PCR, a mixture combining 60 forward primers for TCR Vbeta segments and 13 reverse primers for TCR Jbeta segments was used. The CDR3 region of rearranged TCR beta genes was amplified from genomic DNA by a multiplex PCR assay. Amplified TCR beta libraries were sequenced as 87-base-pair reads on the Illumina HiSeq System. The original pipeline was this. A later analysis counted approximately 74 million unique TCR beta chains across the 650 to 800 repertoires, and 9 million to 14 million of these chains were shared by at least two donors. Raw reads were error-corrected and collapsed into unique sequences with a nearest-neighbor algorithm that merged closely related sequences to remove PCR and sequencing errors. To assign V, D and J gene segments, CDR3 sequences were aligned to IMGT reference sequences. For a sequence to be retained, at least a six-nucleotide match to both a V gene segment and a J gene segment was required. Rearrangements were classified as productive when the CDR3 lacked stop codons and remained in frame with V and J, and all other rearrangements were classified as non-productive. Following IMGT convention, CDR3 was defined as the stretch from the second conserved V-encoded cysteine up to the conserved J-encoded phenylalanine. Sequences without an unambiguous match to a single V gene segment were excluded from the earlier analysis of 450 to 750 of the donors. In an earlier analysis of approximately 590 of the donors, V segments were called functional above 56.7% productive rearrangements and were called segregating when the between-donor standard deviation exceeded 5%. A statistical classification framework was built for diagnosing cytomegalovirus status from the catalog of TCR beta chain sequences. V and J gene assignment, in a later analysis, came from comparing TCR nucleotide sequences with IMGT/GENE-DB human TR gene sequences. The TCRdist pipeline was used in a later analysis to assign CDR3 sequences and most-parsimonious VDJ recombination scenarios. In a later analysis, each TCR beta chain was defined by its CDR3 amino acid sequence together with its V-gene family, and reads without a unique V-gene family were excluded. A later analysis removed 592 highly shared, low-generation-probability nucleotide sequences to deal with suspected cross-contamination and a sequencing artifact. In a later analysis, a clonal expansion index for each public chain was calculated from normalized within-repertoire ranks of inferred template counts. In a later analysis, generation probabilities were computed using a VDJ recombination model fitted to out-of-frame rearrangements, and the results were checked against IGoR. In a later analysis, TCR-TCR, TCR-HLA and TCR-CMV co-occurrence was scored with hypergeometric tests, and a repertoire-size bias correction was applied to TCR pairs. In a later analysis, false discovery rates were estimated by permuting HLA or CMV assignments 20 times. A later analysis grouped co-occurring TCRs with DBSCAN, adding TCRdist sequence similarity when clustering within HLA-allele-positive subsets. Repertoires with fewer than 30,000 or more than 120,000 public chains were left out of co-occurrence clustering, as were five repertoires with anomalous nucleotide sharing. TCRdb's version of the immuneACCESS table is confined to in-frame rearrangements and falls short of the full clone set. An unresolved V gene accounts for under half of the shortfall where checked; the remainder is of unknown origin. V, J and clone size were drawn from that table, and D and trimming were deduced from the DNA. In this sample the table shows about 100,000 clones, roughly 77% of which occur a single time. The top ten constitute over 3.5% of the sample.

This sequence uses TRBV9 and TRBJ1-1, with 7 junctional bases fitting TRBD1. The clonotype originates from a woman aged 45 to 65 in good health and CMV-seropositive. Sequences were obtained from PBMCs. The DNA sequence reads TGTGCCAGCAGTACAGGGGTGGGGAACACTGAAGCTTTCTTT. It translates as CASSTGVGNTEAFF. The full variable domain, completed from the reference TRBV9 and TRBJ1-1 proteins outside the CDR3, reads DSGVTQTPKHLITATGQRVTLRCSPRSGDLSVYWYQQSLDQGLQFLIQYYNGEERAKGNILERFSAQQFPDLHSELNLSSLELGDSALYFCASSTGVGNTEAFFGQGTRLTVV.